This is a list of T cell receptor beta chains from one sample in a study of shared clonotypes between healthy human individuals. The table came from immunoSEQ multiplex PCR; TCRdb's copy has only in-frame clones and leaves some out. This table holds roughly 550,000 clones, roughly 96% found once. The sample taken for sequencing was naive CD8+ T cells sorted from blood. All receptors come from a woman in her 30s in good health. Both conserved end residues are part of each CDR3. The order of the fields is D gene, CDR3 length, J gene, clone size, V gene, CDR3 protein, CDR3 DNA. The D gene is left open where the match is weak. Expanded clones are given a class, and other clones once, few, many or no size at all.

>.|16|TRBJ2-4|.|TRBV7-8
CASSPARRGTKNIQYF
TGTGCCAGCAGCCCGGCGCGGAGAGGTACCAAAAACATTCAGTACTTC
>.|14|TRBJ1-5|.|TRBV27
CASSPGGSNQPQHF
TGTGCCAGCAGCCCAGGAGGGAGCAATCAGCCCCAGCATTTT
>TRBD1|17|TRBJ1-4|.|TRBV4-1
CASSHSGTGNTNEKLFF
TGCGCCAGCAGCCACTCCGGGACAGGGAACACTAATGAAAAACTGTTTTTT
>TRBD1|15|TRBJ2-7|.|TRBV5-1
CASSFRDREFHEQYF
TGCGCCAGCAGCTTTAGGGACAGGGAGTTCCACGAGCAGTACTTC
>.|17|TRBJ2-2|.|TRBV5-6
CASSPRARGMSTGELFF
TGTGCCAGCAGCCCGCGGGCGAGGGGGATGAGCACCGGGGAGCTGTTTTTT
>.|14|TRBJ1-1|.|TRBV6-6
CASSYTTGNTEAFF
TGTGCCAGCAGTTACACTACAGGTAACACTGAAGCTTTCTTT
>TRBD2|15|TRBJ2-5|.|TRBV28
CASSFAGGIEETQYF
TGTGCCAGCAGTTTCGCGGGAGGGATTGAAGAGACCCAGTACTTC
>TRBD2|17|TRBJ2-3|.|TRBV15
CATSREIGGSGADTQYF
TGTGCCACCAGCAGAGAGATTGGCGGGAGCGGGGCAGATACGCAGTATTTT
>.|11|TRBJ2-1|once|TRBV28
CASSPYNEQFF
TGTGCCAGCAGTCCCTACAATGAGCAGTTCTTC
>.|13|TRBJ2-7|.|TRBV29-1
CSTAARLEYEQYF
TGCAGCACAGCTGCGCGGCTCGAGTACGAGCAGTACTTC
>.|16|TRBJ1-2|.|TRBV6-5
CASSSIDSRNVYGYTF
TGTGCCAGCAGTTCCATCGACAGCCGCAACGTCTATGGCTACACCTTC
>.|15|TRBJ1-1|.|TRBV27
CASSLSPGASTEAFF
TGTGCCAGCAGTTTATCGCCAGGGGCGAGCACTGAAGCTTTCTTT
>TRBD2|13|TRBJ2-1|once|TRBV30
CAEGLADHNEQFF
TGTGCCGAGGGACTAGCGGATCACAATGAGCAGTTCTTC
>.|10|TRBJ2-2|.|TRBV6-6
CASGTGELFF
TGTGCCAGCGGGACCGGGGAGCTGTTTTTT
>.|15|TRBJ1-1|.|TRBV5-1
CASSLEGGRNTEAFF
TGCGCCAGCAGCTTGGAGGGGGGGCGCAACACTGAAGCTTTCTTT
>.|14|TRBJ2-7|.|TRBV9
CASSARDATYEQYF
TGTGCCAGCAGCGCCCGGGACGCCACCTACGAGCAGTACTTC
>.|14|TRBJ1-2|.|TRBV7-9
CASSLPGDKDGYTF
TGTGCCAGCAGCTTACCGGGAGACAAGGATGGCTACACCTTC
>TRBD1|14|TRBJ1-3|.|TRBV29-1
CSESNRGLRNTIYF
TGCAGCGAGTCTAACAGGGGGCTTAGAAACACCATATATTTT
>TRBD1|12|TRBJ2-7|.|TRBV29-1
CSATGDSYEQYF
TGCAGCGCGACAGGGGATTCCTACGAGCAGTACTTC
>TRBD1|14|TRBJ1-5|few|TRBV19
CASSPGQGYQPQHF
TGTGCCAGTAGTCCCGGACAGGGCTATCAGCCCCAGCATTTT
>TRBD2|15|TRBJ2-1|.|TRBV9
CASSVGGTSGNEQFF
TGTGCCAGCAGCGTAGGAGGGACTAGCGGCAATGAGCAGTTCTTC
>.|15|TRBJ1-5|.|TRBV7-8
CASSLATEGWQPQHF
TGTGCCAGCAGCTTAGCGACGGAGGGTTGGCAGCCCCAGCATTTT
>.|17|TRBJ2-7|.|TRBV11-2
CASSLIAGPASSYEQYF
TGTGCCAGCAGCTTAATCGCAGGTCCTGCAAGCTCCTACGAGCAGTACTTC
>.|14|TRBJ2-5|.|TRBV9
CASSEGNGQETQYF
TGTGCCAGCAGCGAGGGCAACGGCCAAGAGACCCAGTACTTC
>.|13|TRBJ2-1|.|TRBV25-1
CASSETDYNEQFF
TGTGCCAGCAGTGAAACAGACTACAATGAGCAGTTCTTC
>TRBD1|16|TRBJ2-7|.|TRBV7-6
CASSLANRQGAGEQYF
TGTGCCAGCAGCTTAGCTAACCGACAGGGGGCTGGTGAGCAGTACTTC
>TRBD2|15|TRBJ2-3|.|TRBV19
CASSISGGRTDTQYF
TGTGCCAGTAGTATTAGTGGCGGGAGGACAGATACGCAGTATTTT
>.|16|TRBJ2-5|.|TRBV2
CASSEGESDFQETQYF
TGTGCCAGCAGTGAAGGGGAATCGGATTTCCAAGAGACCCAGTACTTC
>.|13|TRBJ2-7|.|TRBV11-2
CASSFGHRYEQYF
TGTGCCAGCAGCTTTGGACACCGCTACGAGCAGTACTTC
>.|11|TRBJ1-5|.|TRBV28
CASSLGQPQHF
TGTGCCAGCAGTTTAGGGCAGCCCCAGCATTTT
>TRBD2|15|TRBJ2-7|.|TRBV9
CASNPRGLASGEQYF
TGTGCCAGCAACCCACGGGGACTAGCTTCTGGGGAGCAGTACTTC
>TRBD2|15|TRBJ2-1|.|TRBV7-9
CASSLGAGAASEQFF
TGTGCCAGCAGCTTAGGGGCGGGAGCAGCCTCTGAGCAGTTCTTC
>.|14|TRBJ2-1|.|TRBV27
CASSLGGLVNEQFF
TGTGCCAGCAGTTTGGGGGGATTGGTGAATGAGCAGTTCTTC
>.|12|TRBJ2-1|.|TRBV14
CASSPLGNEQFF
TGTGCCAGCAGCCCCCTGGGCAATGAGCAGTTCTTC
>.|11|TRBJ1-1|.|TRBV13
CASSFNPEAFF
TGTGCCAGCAGCTTTAACCCTGAAGCTTTCTTT
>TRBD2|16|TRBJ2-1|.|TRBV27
CASSSPGTSGYNEQFF
TGTGCCAGCAGTTCACCCGGGACTAGCGGTTACAATGAGCAGTTCTTC
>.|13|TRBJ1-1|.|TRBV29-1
CSVLQEPNTEAFF
TGCAGCGTCTTACAGGAGCCGAACACTGAAGCTTTCTTT
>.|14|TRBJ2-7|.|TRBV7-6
CASSPWAGVYEQYF
TGTGCCAGCAGCCCCTGGGCCGGGGTCTACGAGCAGTACTTC
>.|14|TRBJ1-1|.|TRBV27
CASSLYRDNTEAFF
TGTGCCAGCAGTTTATACCGGGACAACACTGAAGCTTTCTTT
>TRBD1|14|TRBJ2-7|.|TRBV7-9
CASSEGQPAYEQYF
TGTGCCAGCAGCGAGGGACAGCCCGCCTACGAGCAGTACTTC
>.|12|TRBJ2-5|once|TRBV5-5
CASSLNSETQYF
TGTGCCAGCAGCCTGAACTCAGAGACCCAGTACTTC
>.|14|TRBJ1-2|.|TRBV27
CASSLRGPNYGYTF
TGTGCCAGCAGTTTGCGTGGGCCCAACTATGGCTACACCTTC
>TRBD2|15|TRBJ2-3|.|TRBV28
CASRMTSGTPDTQYF
TGTGCCAGCAGGATGACTAGCGGGACCCCAGATACGCAGTATTTT
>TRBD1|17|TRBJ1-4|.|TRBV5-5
CASSLGRGTATNEKLFF
TGTGCCAGCAGCTTGGGTCGCGGGACAGCAACTAATGAAAAACTGTTTTTT
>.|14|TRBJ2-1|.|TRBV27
CASSLSSIYNEQFF
TGTGCCAGCAGTTTATCTAGTATCTACAATGAGCAGTTCTTC
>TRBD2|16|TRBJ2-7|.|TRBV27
CASSSERQRGGYEQYF
TGTGCCAGCAGTTCAGAACGACAGCGCGGGGGATACGAGCAGTACTTC
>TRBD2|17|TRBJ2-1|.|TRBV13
CASSSQELAGAYNEQFF
TGTGCCAGCAGCTCCCAGGAACTAGCGGGAGCCTACAATGAGCAGTTCTTC
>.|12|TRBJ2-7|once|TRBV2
CASSEDFYEQYF
TGTGCCAGCAGTGAAGATTTCTACGAGCAGTACTTC
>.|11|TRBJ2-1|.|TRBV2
CATNGLTGPFF
TGTGCCACCAACGGACTAACAGGACCCTTCTTC
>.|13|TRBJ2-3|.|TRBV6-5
CASMLGPTDTQYF
TGTGCCAGCATGCTCGGCCCCACAGATACGCAGTATTTT